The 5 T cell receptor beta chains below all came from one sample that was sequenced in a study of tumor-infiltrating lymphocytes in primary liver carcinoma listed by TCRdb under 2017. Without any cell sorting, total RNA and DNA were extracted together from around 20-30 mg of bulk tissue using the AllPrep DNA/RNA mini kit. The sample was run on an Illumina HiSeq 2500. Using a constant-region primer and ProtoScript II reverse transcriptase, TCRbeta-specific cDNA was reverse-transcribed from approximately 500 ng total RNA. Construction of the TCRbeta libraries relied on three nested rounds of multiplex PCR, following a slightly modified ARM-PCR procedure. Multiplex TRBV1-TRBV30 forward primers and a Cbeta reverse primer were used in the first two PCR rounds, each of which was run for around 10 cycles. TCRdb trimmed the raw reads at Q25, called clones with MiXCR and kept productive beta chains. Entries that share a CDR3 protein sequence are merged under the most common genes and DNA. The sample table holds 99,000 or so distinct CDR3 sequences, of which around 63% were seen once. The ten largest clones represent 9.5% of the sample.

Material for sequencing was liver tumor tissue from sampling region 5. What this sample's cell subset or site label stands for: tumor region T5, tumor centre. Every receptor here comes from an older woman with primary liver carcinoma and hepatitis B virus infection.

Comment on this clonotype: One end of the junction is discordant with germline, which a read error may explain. The CDR3 reads CSVSQDTDTLYF. The CDR3 DNA reads TGCAGCGTTTCTCAGGACACGGATACGCTGTATTTT. J is TRBJ2-3 and V is TRBV29-1; perhaps TRBD1 as D (5 bases). This CDR3 contains 12 residues. The germline V gene encodes CDR1 SQVTM and CDR2 ANQGSEA.

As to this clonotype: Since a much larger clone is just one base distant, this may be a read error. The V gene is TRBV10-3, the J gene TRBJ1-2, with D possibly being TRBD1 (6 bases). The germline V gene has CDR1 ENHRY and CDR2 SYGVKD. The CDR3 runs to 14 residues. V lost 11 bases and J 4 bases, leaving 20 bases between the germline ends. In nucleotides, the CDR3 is TGTGCCTCTAGGACAGAGGGAATTACCTATGGCTACACCTTC. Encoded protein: CASRTEGITYGYTF.

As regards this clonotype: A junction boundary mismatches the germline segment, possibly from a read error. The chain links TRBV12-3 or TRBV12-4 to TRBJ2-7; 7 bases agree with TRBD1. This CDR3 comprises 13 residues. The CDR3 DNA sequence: TGTGCAAGCAGTTCGTCAGGGGATAGGGGGCAGCACTTC. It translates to CASSSSGDRGQHF.

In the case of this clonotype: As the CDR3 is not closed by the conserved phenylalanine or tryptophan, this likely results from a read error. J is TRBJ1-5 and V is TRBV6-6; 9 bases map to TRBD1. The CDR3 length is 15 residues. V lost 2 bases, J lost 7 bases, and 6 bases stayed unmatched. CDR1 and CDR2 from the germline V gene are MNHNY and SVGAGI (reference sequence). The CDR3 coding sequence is TGTGCCAGCAGTTACCGAGACAGGGGGGACCAGCCCCAGCATTCT. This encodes CASSYRDRGDQPQHS.

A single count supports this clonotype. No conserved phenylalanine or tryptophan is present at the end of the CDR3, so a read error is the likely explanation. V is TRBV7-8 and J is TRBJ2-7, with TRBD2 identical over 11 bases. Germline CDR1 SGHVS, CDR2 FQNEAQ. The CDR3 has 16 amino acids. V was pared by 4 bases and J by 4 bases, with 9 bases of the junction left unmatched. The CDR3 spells CASSSSGLAVWYEQYL. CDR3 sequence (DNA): TGTGCCAGCAGCTCATCGGGACTAGCGGTTTGGTACGAGCAGTACCTC.